Listed below are T cell receptor beta chains from one sample, sequenced in a study of persistence of HIV-infected CD4 T cells. Some clones are missing from TCRdb's copy, which holds only in-frame ones; the method was immunoSEQ multiplex PCR. This table has about 39,000 clones, approximately 87% appearing once. Antigens for these TCRs are unknown. The sequenced sample was cultured CD4+ T cells from PBMCs, obtained from a patient who received antiretroviral therapy. The receptors shown here come from an adult with HIV. The donor label of this sample is uncertain. Each CDR3 is given with its conserved first and last residue. A D gene is named only where the DNA matches it firmly. Where a row states a size, it is once, few, many or the class of an expanded clone; other rows omit it.

CDR3 DNA: TGCGCCACCCAACCCCTCAGCACCGGGGAGCTGTTTTTT
CDR3 protein: CATQPLSTGELFF
V gene: TRBV5-1
D gene: -
clone size: -
J gene: TRBJ2-2

CDR3 DNA: TGCGCCAGCAGTGAGTCGGGACCGGGACAGGGGAATGAGCAGTTCTTC
CDR3 protein: CASSESGPGQGNEQFF
V gene: TRBV10-2
D gene: TRBD1
clone size: -
J gene: TRBJ2-1

CDR3 DNA: TGTGCCAGCAGTTACGGGACAAAGTTATACGAGCAGTACTTC
CDR3 protein: CASSYGTKLYEQYF
V gene: TRBV6-5
D gene: -
clone size: few
J gene: TRBJ2-7

CDR3 DNA: TGTGCCAGCACGTCCGGACTAGCCCGGGAGTACTTC
CDR3 protein: CASTSGLAREYF
V gene: TRBV28
D gene: TRBD2
clone size: -
J gene: TRBJ2-7

CDR3 DNA: TGCGCCAGCAGCTTGAAGTGGGACGAAGGTGCGCAGTATTTT
CDR3 protein: CASSLKWDEGAQYF
V gene: TRBV5-1
D gene: -
clone size: -
J gene: TRBJ2-3

CDR3 DNA: TGTGCCAGCAGTAGTAACTATGGCTACACCTTC
CDR3 protein: CASSSNYGYTF
V gene: TRBV2
D gene: -
clone size: -
J gene: TRBJ1-2

CDR3 DNA: TGTGCCAGTAGTAGAGGACAGGGGGTCGGCAATCAGCCCCAGCATTTT
CDR3 protein: CASSRGQGVGNQPQHF
V gene: TRBV19
D gene: TRBD1
clone size: -
J gene: TRBJ1-5

CDR3 DNA: TGCGCCAGCAGCTTGGCCGCAAGCGGGGGTGAGCAGTTCTTC
CDR3 protein: CASSLAASGGEQFF
V gene: TRBV5-1
D gene: TRBD2
clone size: -
J gene: TRBJ2-1

CDR3 DNA: TGTGCCAGCAGCAAGACAGGGAGGTACGAGCAGTACTTC
CDR3 protein: CASSKTGRYEQYF
V gene: TRBV2
D gene: -
clone size: -
J gene: TRBJ2-7

CDR3 DNA: TGTGCCAGCTCACCAGGGGTAGGTAATTACAATGAGCAGTTCTTC
CDR3 protein: CASSPGVGNYNEQFF
V gene: TRBV18
D gene: -
clone size: -
J gene: TRBJ2-1

CDR3 DNA: TGTGCCAGCAGCTTAGAGAGAGACAGTTATACCAATGAGCAGTTCTTC
CDR3 protein: CASSLERDSYTNEQFF
V gene: TRBV13
D gene: -
clone size: -
J gene: TRBJ2-1

CDR3 DNA: TGTGCCAGCAGCTTTGCGGGCAGCAATCAGCCCCAGCATTTT
CDR3 protein: CASSFAGSNQPQHF
V gene: TRBV5-4
D gene: -
clone size: -
J gene: TRBJ1-5

CDR3 DNA: TGTGCCAGCAGTGTAGGGGGCTATGGCTACACCTTC
CDR3 protein: CASSVGGYGYTF
V gene: TRBV28
D gene: -
clone size: -
J gene: TRBJ1-2